This TCR beta chain comes out of a study of blood T cells in healthy people across ages. Regarding the study as a whole: Naive T cell percentage showed a strong correlation with the diversity of TCR beta. Nothing was known about donor CMV status, and this possibly confounded expanded clonotype changes.

Unmatched junction bases numbered 2, after V lost 0 bases and J lost 1 base. The CDR3 runs 15 residues. Germline lookup yields CDR1 KGHSH and CDR2 LQKENI. Primed by a sample-barcoded 5' primer and a J-beta primer mix, a second PCR proceeded for 7 to 11 cycles. One entry per CDR3 protein results from TCRdb running MiXCR on the 5' RACE reads. Here the sample spans some 1.4 million distinct CDR3 sequences, around 39% being singletons. Concerning this clonotype: Its antigen is still unknown.

Peripheral blood, roughly 9.1 milliliters per donor, was collected. No fewer than 7 million PBMCs went into each sample. This receptor was taken from a woman between 18 and 29 years old in good health. The chain couples TRBV18 to TRBJ1-1, with 7 positions matching TRBD1. Sequencing input: blood. CDR3 in DNA: TGTGCCAGCTCACCACCCCCAGGGGGGAACACTGAAGCTTTCTTT. It specifies CASSPPPGGNTEAFF.